This passage covers 13 T cell receptor beta chains from one sample sequenced in a study of beta chain features in type 1 diabetes. Study-wide findings and caveats: Type 1 diabetes patients had TCRB CDR3s that were shorter (moderately but significantly so) in all four CD4+ subsets.

The antigens these receptors bind are not known. Investigators reverse transcribed all isolated RNA, so they sequenced expressed TCRB transcripts. Sequenced by immunoSEQ multiplex PCR; TCRdb stores in-frame clones only, minus some. The table shows a few hundred thousand clones, with 9.5% to 10% occurring only once. Sequencing was carried out using central memory CD4+ T cells from blood. These receptors were taken from a man aged 30-40 years with type 1 diabetes.

This clone was counted at least ten times. This chain links TRBV2 with TRBJ2-6; a possible D gene is TRBD1 (5 bases). V was trimmed by 7 bases and J by 9 bases, leaving 10 bases between them. Germline-derived CDR1 and CDR2 are SNHLY and FYNNEI. The CDR3 spans 12 residues. The CDR3 DNA sequence: TGTGCCAGCACGGACCAGGGCAACGTCCTGACTTTC. Its translation is CASTDQGNVLTF.

The V and J genes are TRBV7-2 and TRBJ2-6; the D gene is possibly TRBD2 (5 bases). Trimming stripped 5 bases from V and 4 bases from J, with 15 bases between. This CDR3 is 16 amino acids long. CDR1 is SGHTA and CDR2 is FQGNSA in the germline V gene. Here the CDR3 DNA reads TGTGCCAGCAGCCATGGTGGAGGCACCGGGGCCAACGTCCTGACTTTC. It specifies CASSHGGGTGANVLTF.

V and J are TRBV6-5 and TRBJ2-7; D possibly uses TRBD1 or TRBD2 (6 bases each). The CDR3 totals 14 residues. With 6 bases removed from V and 2 bases from J, the gap between germline ends came to 14 bases. CDR1 and CDR2 (germline): MNHEY, SVGAGI. CDR3 nucleotides: TGTGCCAGCAGCCCACAGGGAGGCCCCTACGAGCAGTACTTC. Protein sequence: CASSPQGGPYEQYF.

Comments on this clone: Other DNA sequences of this sample code for an identical CDR3. The J gene is TRBJ2-5, the V gene TRBV7-2, with TRBD2 matching 7 bases. The CDR3 sequence is 13 residues long. Losses at the gene ends were 5 bases for V and 3 bases for J; bases not matched to a gene: 3. CDR1 and CDR2 from the germline V gene are SGHTA and FQGNSA. CDR3: CASSLTSEETQYF. CDR3 DNA: TGTGCCAGCAGCCTTACTAGCGAAGAGACCCAGTACTTC. Using reference TRBV7-2 and TRBJ2-5 for the parts outside the CDR3, the full variable domain is GAGVSQSPSNKVTEKGKDVELRCDPISGHTALYWYRQSLGQGLEFLIYFQGNSAPDKSGLPSDRFSAERTGGSVSTLTIQRTQQEDSAVYLCASSLTSEETQYFGPGTRLLVL.

The V call is TRBV5-1, the J call TRBJ2-1; D might be TRBD2 (6 bases). V was pared by 5 bases and J by 6 bases, with 12 bases between. The CDR3 is made up of 13 amino acids. Germline V CDR1 and CDR2: SGHRS, YFSETQ. The chain's CDR3 is CASRGGIGNEQFF. In DNA, the CDR3 is TGCGCCAGCAGGGGAGGAATCGGCAATGAGCAGTTCTTC.

The chain joins TRBV5-4 to TRBJ2-7; 7 nucleotides align to TRBD1. CDR1 SGHNT and CDR2 YYREEE come from the germline V gene (reference sequence). The CDR3 consists of 15 residues. The junction had 9 bases not matched to a gene; V was cut back by 2 bases and J by 4 bases. The CDR3 DNA reads TGTGCCAGCAGCTTTCGACGGACAGGCGCTTACGAGCAGTACTTC. Its translation: CASSFRRTGAYEQYF.

This clone was recorded at least ten times. The chain recombines TRBV29-1 with TRBJ1-1, with TRBD1 matching 9 bases. There are 15 residues in the CDR3. V lost 2 bases to trimming and J lost 0 bases; unmatched junction nucleotides: 4. Germline values: CDR1 SQVTM, CDR2 ANQGSEA. DNA for the CDR3: TGCAGCGTTGAAACCGGGACAGGGTTGAACACTGAAGCTTTCTTT. Amino acid sequence: CSVETGTGLNTEAFF.

This clone occurred a few times. The rearrangement links TRBV5-1 to TRBJ2-3, with unresolved D. Trimming stripped 9 bases from V and 1 base from J, with 12 bases between. CDR1 and CDR2 (germline): SGHRS, YFSETQ. This CDR3 contains 13 residues. The CDR3 DNA is TGCGCCACCAAGTCGAGCGGCACAGATACGCAGTATTTT. Residues: CATKSSGTDTQYF.

The rearrangement joins TRBV5-4 to TRBJ2-7, with D possibly TRBD1 on 6 matching bases. Germline V gives CDR1 SGHNT, CDR2 YYREEE (reference sequence). V lost 2 bases and J lost 0, with 12 bases in between. The CDR3 consists of 15 residues. The CDR3 here is CASSFLQGLSYEQYF. The DNA of the CDR3 is TGTGCCAGCAGCTTTCTACAGGGTCTCTCCTACGAGCAGTACTTC.

The chain employs TRBV4-1 and TRBJ2-7; D is uncertain. Trimming took 1 base from V and 0 from J, leaving 10 bases between them. The CDR3 length is 15 residues. The V gene's germline CDR1 is MGHRA and CDR2 YSYEKL. CDR3 loop: CASSQAPTDSYEQYF. The CDR3 nucleotides read TGCGCCAGCAGCCAAGCGCCGACGGACTCCTACGAGCAGTACTTC.

J is TRBJ2-1 and V is TRBV11-2; D call uncertain. Germline-derived CDR1 and CDR2 are SGHAT and FQNNGV. The CDR3 loop spans 12 amino acids. Trimming left V 5 bases short and J 7 bases short, with 9 bases between. The CDR3, as DNA: TGTGCCAGCAGCGTCCAGAGGAATGAGCAGTTCTTC. Protein sequence: CASSVQRNEQFF.

This clone was seen only a few times. The CDR3 DNA sequence: TGTGCCAGCAGTTCCGGGACTAGCGGGAGAGGGACGCGCGAGCAGTACTTC. Translated: CASSSGTSGRGTREQYF. The J gene is TRBJ2-7, the V gene TRBV28; 14 bases agree with TRBD2. This CDR3 region has 17 residues. The V gene end was trimmed by 4 bases and the J gene end by 6 bases; junction bases not matched to a gene: 11. Germline CDR1 is MDHEN and CDR2 is SYDVKM.

The chain is built from TRBV7-9 and TRBJ2-2; D not resolved. Germline V gene sequence: CDR1 SEHNR, CDR2 FQNEAQ (reference sequence). This CDR3 has 14 residues. V was trimmed by 2 bases and J by 5 bases, leaving 9 bases between them. This CDR3 reads CASSLSPSTGELFF. CDR3 bases: TGTGCCAGCAGCTTAAGTCCCTCTACCGGGGAGCTGTTTTTT.